This T cell receptor (beta chain) was documented in a study of T cell responses to AZD1222 COVID-19 vaccine. Whole-study results and caveats: Reports indicate that nearly half of spike-specific TCRs are directed at unmutated variant regions. Repertoire sampling was restricted to post-peak T cell response timepoints. Clonal diversity was possibly underestimated, and white British individuals and females predominated among donors. Spike-specific TCR breadth and depth were elevated following two AZD1222 doses.

This table comes from immunoSEQ multiplex PCR, and its TCRdb copy is limited to in-frame clones, with some not included. This sample yields 120,000 to 150,000 clones, of which roughly 90% are seen a single time; about 3% belongs to the top ten. Germline loops: CDR1 MGHRA, CDR2 YSYEKL. Trimming removed 1 base at V and 3 bases at J, with 7 bases between. This CDR3 contains 14 residues. With respect to this clone: Its matching antigen is unknown.

This TCR derives from an adult in good health. Material: peripheral blood, obtained on day 0 of AZD1222 vaccination. This rearrangement joins TRBV4-1 to TRBJ2-1, with D unclear. As DNA, the CDR3 is TGCGCCAGCAGCCAAGTAGGGTTCTACAATGAGCAGTTCTTC. It codes for CASSQVGFYNEQFF.